These T cell receptor beta chains were read from a single sample in a study of shared clonotypes between healthy human individuals. Only in-frame clones appear in the TCRdb table, and some are missing; sequencing was by immunoSEQ multiplex PCR. The table records roughly 1 million clones, around 76% of them present only once. Sequenced sample: memory CD4+ T cells sorted from blood. Receptors originate from a young man in good health. CDR3s include the opening cysteine and the closing phenylalanine or tryptophan. D genes are given only for firm matches. For some rows the clone size is stated as once, few or many, or as a class when expanded; others skip it.

>-|17|TRBJ1-3|TRBV7-2|-
CASSLARSPTRGNTIYF
TGTGCCAGCAGCTTAGCGCGATCGCCAACACGCGGAAACACCATATATTTT
>-|15|TRBJ2-1|TRBV18|TRBD2
CASSGTSGFYNEQFF
TGTGCCAGCTCAGGGACTAGCGGGTTCTACAATGAGCAGTTCTTC
>once|14|TRBJ2-1|TRBV19|TRBD1
CASSPRQGRNEQFF
TGTGCCAGTAGTCCTAGACAGGGAAGGAATGAGCAGTTCTTC
>-|11|TRBJ2-7|TRBV11-2|-
CASSRSDEQYF
TGTGCCAGCAGCCGTAGCGACGAGCAGTACTTC
>-|15|TRBJ2-7|TRBV6-1|-
CASSEAGVGPYEQYF
TGTGCCAGCAGTGAAGCAGGAGTGGGGCCCTACGAGCAGTACTTC
>-|14|TRBJ2-7|TRBV11-1|-
CASSASGAPGEQYF
TGTGCCAGCTCAGCTTCGGGGGCTCCGGGGGAGCAGTACTTC
>-|16|TRBJ1-4|TRBV25-1|-
CASSESPPKGWEKLFF
TGTGCCAGCAGTGAATCCCCTCCGAAAGGTTGGGAAAAACTGTTTTTT
>-|13|TRBJ1-2|TRBV18|-
CASSPDGGYGYTF
TGTGCCAGCTCACCAGACGGTGGCTATGGCTACACCTTC
>many|14|TRBJ2-2|TRBV29-1|-
CSARNRDHTGELFF
TGCAGCGCCAGGAACAGGGACCACACCGGGGAGCTGTTTTTT
>-|15|TRBJ2-3|TRBV7-2|-
CASSRGQSSTDTQYF
TGTGCCAGCAGCCGGGGGCAGTCTAGCACAGATACGCAGTATTTT
>-|17|TRBJ2-3|TRBV25-1|TRBD2
CASSGGLAGANTDTQYF
TGTGCCAGCAGTGGGGGACTAGCGGGGGCTAACACAGATACGCAGTATTTT